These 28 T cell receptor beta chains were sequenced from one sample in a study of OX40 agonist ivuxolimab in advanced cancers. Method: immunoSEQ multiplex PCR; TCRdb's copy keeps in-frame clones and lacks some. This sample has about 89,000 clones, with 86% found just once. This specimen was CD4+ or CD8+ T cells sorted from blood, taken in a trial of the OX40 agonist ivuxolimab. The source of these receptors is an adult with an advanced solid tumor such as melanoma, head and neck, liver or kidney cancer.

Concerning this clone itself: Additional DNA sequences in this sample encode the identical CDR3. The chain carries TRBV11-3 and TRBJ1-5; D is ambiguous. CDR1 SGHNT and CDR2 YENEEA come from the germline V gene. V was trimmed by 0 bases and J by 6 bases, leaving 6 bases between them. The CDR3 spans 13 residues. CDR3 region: CASSLEEGQPQHF. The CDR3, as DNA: TGTGCCAGCAGCTTAGAAGAGGGTCAGCCCCAGCATTTT.

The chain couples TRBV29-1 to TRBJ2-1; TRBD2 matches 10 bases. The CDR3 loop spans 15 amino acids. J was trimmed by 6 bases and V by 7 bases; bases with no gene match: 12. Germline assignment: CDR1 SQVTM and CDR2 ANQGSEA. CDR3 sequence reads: CSALPLAGVVNEQFF. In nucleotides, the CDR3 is TGCAGCGCTCTTCCCCTAGCGGGAGTTGTCAATGAGCAGTTCTTC.

The CDR3 is CASSADRGSDGYTF. As DNA, the CDR3 is TGCGCCAGCAGCGCGGACAGGGGGTCTGATGGCTACACCTTC. This chain connects TRBV5-1 to TRBJ1-2; TRBD1 matches 10 bases. J lost 6 bases, V lost 4 bases, and 6 bases had no gene match. CDR1 is SGHRS and CDR2 is YFSETQ in the germline V gene. CDR3 size: 14 residues.

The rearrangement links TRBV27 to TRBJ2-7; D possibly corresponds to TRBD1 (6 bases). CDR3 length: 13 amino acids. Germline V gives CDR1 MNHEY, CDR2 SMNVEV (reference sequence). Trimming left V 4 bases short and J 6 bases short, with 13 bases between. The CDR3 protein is CASSSTGPSEQYF. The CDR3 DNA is TGTGCCAGCAGTTCGACAGGCCCCTCCGAGCAGTACTTC.

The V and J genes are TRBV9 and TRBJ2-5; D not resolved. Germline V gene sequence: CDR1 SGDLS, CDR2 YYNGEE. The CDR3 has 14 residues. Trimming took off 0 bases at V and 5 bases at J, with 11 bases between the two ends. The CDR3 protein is CASSVVGMGETQYF. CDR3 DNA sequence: TGTGCCAGCAGCGTAGTAGGGATGGGTGAGACCCAGTACTTC.

This CDR3 reads CASSPSGGATDTQYF. CDR3 nucleotide sequence: TGTGCCAGCAGTCCGAGCGGGGGGGCCACAGATACGCAGTATTTT. The rearrangement links TRBV6-4 to TRBJ2-3; 10 positions match TRBD2. V shed 5 bases and J 2 bases; nucleotides not matched to a gene: 4. The CDR3 consists of 15 residues. The V gene's germline CDR1 is MRHNA and CDR2 SNTAGT.

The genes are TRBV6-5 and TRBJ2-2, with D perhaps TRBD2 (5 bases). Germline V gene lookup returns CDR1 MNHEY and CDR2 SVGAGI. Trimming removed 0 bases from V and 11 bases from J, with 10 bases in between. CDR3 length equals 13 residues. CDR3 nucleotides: TGTGCCAGCAGTTACTCGACTCGGGGAGAGCTGTTTTTT. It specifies CASSYSTRGELFF.

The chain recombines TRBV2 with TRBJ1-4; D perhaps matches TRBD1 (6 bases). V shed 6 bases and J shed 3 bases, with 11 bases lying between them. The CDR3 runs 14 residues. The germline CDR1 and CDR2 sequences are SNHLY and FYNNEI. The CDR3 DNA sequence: TGTGCCAGCAGGGAACAGGGATCTAATGAAAAACTGTTTTTT. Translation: CASREQGSNEKLFF.

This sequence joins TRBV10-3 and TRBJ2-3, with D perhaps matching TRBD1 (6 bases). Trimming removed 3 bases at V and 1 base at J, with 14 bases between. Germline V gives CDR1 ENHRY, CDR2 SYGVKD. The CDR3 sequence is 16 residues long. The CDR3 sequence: CAISDVTGTGTDTQYF. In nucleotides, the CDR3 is TGTGCCATCAGTGATGTGACAGGTACGGGCACAGATACGCAGTATTTT.

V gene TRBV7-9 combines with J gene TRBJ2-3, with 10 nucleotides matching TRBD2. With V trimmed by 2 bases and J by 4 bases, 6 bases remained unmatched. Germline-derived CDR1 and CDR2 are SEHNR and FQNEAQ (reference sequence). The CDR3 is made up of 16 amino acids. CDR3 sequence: CASSLLSSGGSDTQYF. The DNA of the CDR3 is TGTGCCAGCAGCTTATTGTCTAGCGGGGGATCAGATACGCAGTATTTT. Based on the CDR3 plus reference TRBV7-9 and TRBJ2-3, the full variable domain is DTGVSQNPRHKITKRGQNVTFRCDPISEHNRLYWYRQTLGQGPEFLTYFQNEAQLEKSRLLSDRFSAERPKGSFSTLEIQRTEQGDSAMYLCASSLLSSGGSDTQYFGPGTRLTVL.

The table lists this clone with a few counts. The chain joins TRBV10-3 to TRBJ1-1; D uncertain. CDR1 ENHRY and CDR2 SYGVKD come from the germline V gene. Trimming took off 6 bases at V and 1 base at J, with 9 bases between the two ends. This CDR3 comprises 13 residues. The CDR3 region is CAISFGSNTEAFF. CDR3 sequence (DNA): TGTGCCATCAGCTTCGGTTCGAACACTGAAGCTTTCTTT.

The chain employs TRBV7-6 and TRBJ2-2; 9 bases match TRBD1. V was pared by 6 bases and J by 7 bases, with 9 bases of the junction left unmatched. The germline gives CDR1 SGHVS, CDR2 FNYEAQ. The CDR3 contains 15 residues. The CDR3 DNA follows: TGTGCCAGCAGGCCGGGACAGGGATTTGACGGGGAGCTGTTTTTT. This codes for CASRPGQGFDGELFF.

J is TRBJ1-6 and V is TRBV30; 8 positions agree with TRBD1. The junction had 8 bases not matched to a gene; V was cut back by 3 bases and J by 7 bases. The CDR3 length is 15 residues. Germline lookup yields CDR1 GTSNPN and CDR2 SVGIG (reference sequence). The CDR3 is CAWRTAGTGNSPLHF. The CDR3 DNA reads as TGTGCCTGGAGAACAGCCGGGACAGGCAATTCACCCCTCCACTTT. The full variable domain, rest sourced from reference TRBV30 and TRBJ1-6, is SQTIHQWPATLVQPVGSPLSLECTVEGTSNPNLYWYRQAAGRGLQLLFYSVGIGQISSEVPQNLSASRPQDRQFILSSKKLLLSDSGFYLCAWRTAGTGNSPLHFGNGTRLTVT.

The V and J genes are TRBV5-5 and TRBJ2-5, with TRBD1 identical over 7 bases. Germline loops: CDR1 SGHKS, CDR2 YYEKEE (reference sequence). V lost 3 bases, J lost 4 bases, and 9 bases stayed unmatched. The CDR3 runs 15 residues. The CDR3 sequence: CASSSPVGGGETQYF. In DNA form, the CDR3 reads TGTGCCAGCAGCTCTCCGGTAGGGGGCGGAGAGACCCAGTACTTC.

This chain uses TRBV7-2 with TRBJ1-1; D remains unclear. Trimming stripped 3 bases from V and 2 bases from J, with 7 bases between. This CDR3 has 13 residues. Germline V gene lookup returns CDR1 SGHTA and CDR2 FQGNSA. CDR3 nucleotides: TGTGCCAGCAGCTTTAGTTTCAACACTGAAGCTTTCTTT. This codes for CASSFSFNTEAFF.

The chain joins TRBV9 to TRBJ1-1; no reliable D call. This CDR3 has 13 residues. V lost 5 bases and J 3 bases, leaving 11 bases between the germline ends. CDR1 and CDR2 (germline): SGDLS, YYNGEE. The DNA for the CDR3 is TGTGCCAGCAGTTATGGGCCCCACACTGAAGCTTTCTTT. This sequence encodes CASSYGPHTEAFF.

CDR3 sequence (DNA): TGTGCCAGCCGGACCCGGGGAGGTGAGACCCAGTACTTC. Its protein product is CASRTRGGETQYF. The V and J genes are TRBV2 and TRBJ2-5; a weak D match, TRBD2 (6 bases). V was pared by 8 bases and J by 5 bases, with 15 bases between. Looked up from germline, CDR1 is SNHLY and CDR2 is FYNNEI. The CDR3 consists of 13 residues.

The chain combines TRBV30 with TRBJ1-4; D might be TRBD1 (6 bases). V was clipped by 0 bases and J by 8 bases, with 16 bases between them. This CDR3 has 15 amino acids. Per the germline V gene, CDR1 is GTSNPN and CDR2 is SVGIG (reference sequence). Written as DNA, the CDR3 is TGTGCCTGGAGTGTTGGAACAGGGTTTGAGGAAAAACTGTTTTTT. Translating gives CAWSVGTGFEEKLFF.

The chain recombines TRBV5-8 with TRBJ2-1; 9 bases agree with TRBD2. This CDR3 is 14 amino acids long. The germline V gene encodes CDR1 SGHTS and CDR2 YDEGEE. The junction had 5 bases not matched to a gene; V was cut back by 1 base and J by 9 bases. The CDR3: CASSLQRGVGEQFF. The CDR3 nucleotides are TGTGCCAGCAGCTTGCAGCGGGGGGTAGGTGAGCAGTTCTTC.

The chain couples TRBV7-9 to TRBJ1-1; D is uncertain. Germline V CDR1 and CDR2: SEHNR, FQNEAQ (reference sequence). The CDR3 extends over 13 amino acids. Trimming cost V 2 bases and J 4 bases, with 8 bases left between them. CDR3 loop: CASSLKGITEAFF. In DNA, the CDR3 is TGTGCCAGCAGCTTAAAAGGCATCACTGAAGCTTTCTTT.

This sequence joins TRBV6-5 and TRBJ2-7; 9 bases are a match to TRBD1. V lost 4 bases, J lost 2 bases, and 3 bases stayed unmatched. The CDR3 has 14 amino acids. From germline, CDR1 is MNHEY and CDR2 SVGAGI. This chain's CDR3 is CASSSGQGTYEQYF. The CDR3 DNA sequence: TGTGCCAGCAGTTCTGGACAGGGGACCTACGAGCAGTACTTC.

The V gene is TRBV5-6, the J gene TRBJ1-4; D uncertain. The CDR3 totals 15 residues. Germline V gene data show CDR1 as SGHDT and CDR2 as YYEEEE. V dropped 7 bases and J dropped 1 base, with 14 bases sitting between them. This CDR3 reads CASHPREGTNEKLFF. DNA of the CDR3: TGTGCCAGCCACCCAAGGGAGGGAACTAATGAAAAACTGTTTTTT.

The CDR3 DNA is TGTGCCAGCAGCGTCTCCCGGGACGGCTACGAGCAGTACTTC. This translates into CASSVSRDGYEQYF. This chain joins TRBV9 and TRBJ2-7, with D possibly being TRBD1 or TRBD2 (5 bases each). This CDR3 is built from 14 residues. The germline V gene encodes CDR1 SGDLS and CDR2 YYNGEE. V was trimmed by 2 bases and J by 3 bases, leaving 12 bases between them.

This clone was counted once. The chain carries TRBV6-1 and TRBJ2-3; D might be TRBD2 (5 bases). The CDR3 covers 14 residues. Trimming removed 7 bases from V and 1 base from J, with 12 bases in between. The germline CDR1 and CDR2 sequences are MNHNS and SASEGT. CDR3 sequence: CASTERIRTDTQYF. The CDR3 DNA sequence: TGTGCCAGCACGGAGCGGATACGCACAGATACGCAGTATTTT.

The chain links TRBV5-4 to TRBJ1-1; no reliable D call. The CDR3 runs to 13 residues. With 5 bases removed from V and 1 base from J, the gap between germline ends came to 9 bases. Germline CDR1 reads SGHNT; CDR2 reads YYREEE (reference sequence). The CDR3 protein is CASSRVANTEAFF. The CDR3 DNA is TGTGCCAGCAGTCGGGTCGCGAACACTGAAGCTTTCTTT.

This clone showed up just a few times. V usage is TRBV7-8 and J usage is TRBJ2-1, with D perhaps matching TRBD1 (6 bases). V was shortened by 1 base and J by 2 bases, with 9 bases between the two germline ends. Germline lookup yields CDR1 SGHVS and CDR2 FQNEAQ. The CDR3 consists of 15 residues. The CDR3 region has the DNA TGTGCCAGCAGCTTAGAACAGGGAGCCTACAATGAGCAGTTCTTC. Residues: CASSLEQGAYNEQFF.

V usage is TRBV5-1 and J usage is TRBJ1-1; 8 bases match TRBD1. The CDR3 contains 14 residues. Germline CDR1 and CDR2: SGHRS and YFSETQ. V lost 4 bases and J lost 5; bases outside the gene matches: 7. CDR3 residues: CASSQQGVRTEAFF. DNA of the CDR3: TGCGCCAGCAGCCAACAGGGGGTAAGGACTGAAGCTTTCTTT.

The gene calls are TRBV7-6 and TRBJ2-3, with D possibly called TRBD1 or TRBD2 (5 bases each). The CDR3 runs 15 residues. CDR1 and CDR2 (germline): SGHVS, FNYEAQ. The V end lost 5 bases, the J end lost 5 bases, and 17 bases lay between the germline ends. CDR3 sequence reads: CASSALRGAGDTQYF. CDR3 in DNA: TGTGCCAGCAGCGCTTTAAGAGGGGCCGGAGATACGCAGTATTTT.